This TCR beta chain was retrieved from a study of CD8 T cells in ankylosing spondylitis. The V end lost 1 base, the J end lost 6 bases, and 6 bases lay between the germline ends. CDR3 length equals 13 residues. Quantitative 5'-RACE was performed with molecular barcodes, and it yielded the TCR beta libraries. TCRdb processed the 5' RACE reads anew with MiXCR; each CDR3 protein has one entry. The sample yields approximately 150,000 distinct CDR3 sequences, around 45% seen once. As to this clonotype: Its antigen is currently unknown.

Findings and limits, study-wide: As reported, disease-linked clones showed significant enrichment in matched ankylosing spondylitis synovial fluid. For ankylosing spondylitis blood, a TCR beta motif of under ten highly homologous variants appeared characteristic.

Sequencing input: synovial fluid, either unsorted or a sorted T cell fraction (not recorded which). J is TRBJ2-2 and V is TRBV12-3 or TRBV12-4; D call uncertain. The receptor's source is a male donor with ankylosing spondylitis. CDR3 DNA sequence: TGTGCCAGCAGTTTAGGTCCAGCCGGGGAGCTGTTTTTT. Translated, it gives CASSLGPAGELFF.